Below, 32 T cell receptor beta chains from the same sample are listed, as sequenced in a study of cytomegalovirus exposure and HLA in healthy donors. The primer mix had 60 Vbeta and 13 Jbeta primers. TCRdb keeps only in-frame clones here, not all; method: immunoSEQ multiplex PCR. The table lists 30,000 to 40,000 clones, 90% to 95% of them singletons. Sequenced input: PBMCs. These TCRs come from a woman younger than 30 in good health and CMV-seronegative.

The chain employs TRBV30 and TRBJ2-3; maybe TRBD2 (5 bases). There are 13 residues in the CDR3. Trimming shortened V by 5 bases and J by 2 bases, and 11 bases separated the two germline ends. Germline CDR1 reads GTSNPN; CDR2 reads SVGIG (reference sequence). The DNA of the CDR3 is TGTGCCTGGCGGGAATGGGTCACAGATACGCAGTATTTT. Translated: CAWREWVTDTQYF.

The chain combines TRBV5-1 with TRBJ2-1, with 7 bases fitting TRBD2. In germline, CDR1 is SGHRS, CDR2 YFSETQ. This CDR3 has 16 residues. J gave up 7 bases and V 3 bases, and 13 bases lay outside the gene matches. The DNA of the CDR3 is TGCGCCAGCAGCTGGACTAGTGGAGGAGGAGTAAATGAGCAGTTCTTC. Encoded protein: CASSWTSGGGVNEQFF.

The rearrangement joins TRBV29-1 to TRBJ2-5, with TRBD2 identical over 14 bases. The DNA end is a closer match to TRBJ2-7, so the J assignment may be wrong. Germline V gene data show CDR1 as SQVTM and CDR2 as ANQGSEA. This CDR3 has 14 amino acids. CDR3 in amino acids: CSAKGLAGAYEQYF. The DNA for the CDR3 is TGCAGCGCGAAGGGACTAGCGGGAGCGTACGAGCAGTACTTC.

V usage is TRBV19 and J usage is TRBJ1-4; no reliable D call. With 5 bases removed from V and 0 bases from J, the gap between germline ends came to 13 bases. This CDR3 has 16 amino acids. Looked up from germline, CDR1 is LNHDA and CDR2 is SQIVND (reference sequence). The CDR3 sequence: CASSPEARPTNEKLFF. CDR3 nucleotide sequence: TGTGCCAGTAGTCCCGAGGCTCGGCCAACTAATGAAAAACTGTTTTTT.

The chain combines TRBV12-5 with TRBJ1-2; 7 positions match TRBD1. Germline trimming cut 6 bases from V and 2 bases from J; bases unmatched to any gene: 6. CDR3 length: 14 residues. The germline CDR1 and CDR2 sequences are LGHNT and FRNRAP. CDR3 bases: TGTGCTAGTGGCTTAGGACAGGACAACTATGGCTACACCTTC. It encodes CASGLGQDNYGYTF.

This clone has a single count. The V call is TRBV5-1, the J call TRBJ2-7, with D possibly TRBD2 on 6 matching bases. From germline, CDR1 is SGHRS and CDR2 YFSETQ. This CDR3 has 16 residues. V lost 0 bases to trimming and J lost 4 bases, with 17 bases between them. Here the CDR3 DNA reads TGCGCCAGCAGCTTGGGATCCGGGGGAGAAGGGTACGAGCAGTACTTC. Residues: CASSLGSGGEGYEQYF.

V usage is TRBV5-6 and J usage is TRBJ2-5, with D possibly matching TRBD1 (5 bases). CDR1 SGHDT and CDR2 YYEEEE come from the germline V gene. V was pared by 1 base and J by 2 bases, with 9 bases between. The CDR3 consists of 14 residues. The CDR3 nucleotides are TGTGCCAGCAGCTTGCAGGGTCCTCAAGAGACCCAGTACTTC. Translated: CASSLQGPQETQYF.

The rearrangement uses TRBV7-8 and TRBJ1-4; D not resolved. CDR1 is SGHVS and CDR2 is FQNEAQ in the germline V gene. V was pared by 5 bases and J by 4 bases, with 11 bases between. The CDR3 is 14 amino acids. The CDR3 loop is CASSQSGYNEKLFF. The DNA of the CDR3 is TGTGCCAGCAGCCAATCCGGGTATAATGAAAAACTGTTTTTT.

This clone was seen more than once but under ten times. V is TRBV28 and J is TRBJ2-1; 8 bases fit TRBD2. This CDR3 is built from 14 residues. Germline V gene sequence: CDR1 MDHEN, CDR2 SYDVKM. J gave up 1 base and V 6 bases, and 2 bases lay outside the gene matches. The CDR3 region is CASRPGGSYNEQFF. For the CDR3, the DNA is TGTGCCAGCAGACCGGGGGGGTCCTACAATGAGCAGTTCTTC.

CDR3: CASSPHGLAGSGEQYF. The CDR3 DNA sequence: TGTGCCAGCAGCCCTCATGGCCTAGCGGGATCTGGCGAGCAGTACTTC. This chain joins TRBV13 and TRBJ2-7; TRBD2 aligns across 9 bases. CDR1 and CDR2 (germline): PRHDT, FYEKMQ (reference sequence). J gave up 6 bases and V 5 bases, and 14 bases lay outside the gene matches. This CDR3 contains 16 residues.

The chain uses TRBV11-2 and TRBJ2-3; D is unresolved. This CDR3 comprises 13 residues. Germline CDR1 SGHAT, CDR2 FQNNGV. With 2 bases removed from V and 6 bases from J, the gap between germline ends came to 9 bases. The CDR3 loop is CASSLSNGDTQYF. The DNA of the CDR3 is TGTGCCAGCAGCTTATCGAACGGGGATACGCAGTATTTT.

The chain joins TRBV5-1 to TRBJ2-2, with D possibly matching TRBD2 (6 bases). This CDR3 is 14 amino acids long. V dropped 6 bases and J dropped 4 bases, with 13 bases sitting between them. The V gene's germline CDR1 is SGHRS and CDR2 YFSETQ. CDR3 sequence reads: CASIREPPTGELFF. CDR3 nucleotides: TGCGCCAGCATCCGGGAGCCGCCCACCGGGGAGCTGTTTTTT.

The chain employs TRBV7-8 and TRBJ2-5, with a tentative D call TRBD2 (5 bases). The CDR3 is made up of 13 amino acids. The germline CDR1 and CDR2 sequences are SGHVS and FQNEAQ. V was clipped by 1 base and J by 5 bases, with 8 bases between them. Here the CDR3 reads CASSLGERETQYF. The CDR3 nucleotides are TGTGCCAGCAGCTTAGGAGAGCGGGAGACCCAGTACTTC.

In the case of this clone: A junction end diverges from the germline sequence, so it may reflect a read error. The V call is TRBV7-9, the J call TRBJ2-1, with 11 bases fitting TRBD2. This CDR3 spans 17 amino acids. Germline V lookup: CDR1 SEHNR, CDR2 FQNEAQ (reference sequence). The DNA of the CDR3 is TGTTCCAGCAGCTTAGGAACTAGCGGGAGTGAGTACAATGAGCAGTTCTTC. This sequence encodes CSSSLGTSGSEYNEQFF.

The chain is built from TRBV6-5 and TRBJ2-5; the match to TRBD1 covers 10 bases. The germline V gene encodes CDR1 MNHEY and CDR2 SVGAGI. The V segment lost 9 bases and the J segment 5 bases; nucleotides outside the gene matches: 6. The CDR3 sequence is 13 residues long. The CDR3 DNA is TGTGCCAGTAGACAGGGGGCGCCGGAGACCCAGTACTTC. This codes for CASRQGAPETQYF.

The chain joins TRBV5-1 to TRBJ1-2, with 8 positions matching TRBD1. The CDR3 spans 14 residues. V gave up 2 bases and J gave up 5 bases; unmatched junction bases: 5. Germline V gives CDR1 SGHRS, CDR2 YFSETQ. The CDR3, as DNA: TGCGCCAGCAGCTTCGGCAGGGGGCTATATGGCTACACCTTC. Translating gives CASSFGRGLYGYTF.

This clone came up once. The chain combines TRBV7-2 with TRBJ2-3; D perhaps matches TRBD2 (5 bases). The V gene lost 3 bases and the J gene lost 9 bases, with 10 bases spanning the gap. The germline gives CDR1 SGHTA, CDR2 FQGNSA. The CDR3 has 12 amino acids. This chain's CDR3 is CASSFFTGTQYF. The CDR3 region has the DNA TGTGCCAGCAGCTTCTTCACGGGGACGCAGTATTTT.

The chain combines TRBV6-6 with TRBJ1-2; D possibly corresponds to TRBD1 (5 bases). CDR1 MNHNY and CDR2 SVGAGI come from the germline V gene (reference sequence). V gave up 6 bases and J gave up 4 bases, with 12 bases separating them. The CDR3 has 13 residues. This CDR3 is CASSVDSTYGYTF. CDR3 nucleotides: TGTGCCAGCAGCGTAGACAGCACCTATGGCTACACCTTC.

The chain has TRBV5-1 and TRBJ1-2; D is unresolved. Trimming stripped 0 bases from V and 4 bases from J, with 13 bases between. CDR3 size: 15 residues. Germline V gives CDR1 SGHRS, CDR2 YFSETQ. CDR3 bases: TGCGCCAGCAGCTTGGCTCTCGCGGATTTCTATGGCTACACCTTC. Its translation is CASSLALADFYGYTF.

J is TRBJ1-1 and V is TRBV30; D is perhaps TRBD1 (5 bases). V was pared by 4 bases and J by 4 bases, with 16 bases between. The CDR3 contains 14 residues. Germline V gene lookup returns CDR1 GTSNPN and CDR2 SVGIG (reference sequence). The CDR3: CAWTPNGATTEAFF. The CDR3 DNA reads as TGTGCCTGGACCCCCAATGGGGCGACCACTGAAGCTTTCTTT.

The chain employs TRBV23-1 and TRBJ2-7; 9 bases match TRBD1. TRBV23-1 is sorted into the ORF group, with uncertain function. This CDR3 contains 15 residues. The ends lost 3 bases at V and 5 bases at J; junction bases unmatched: 8. The CDR3 nucleotides are TGCGCCAGCAGTCAGGCGGGACAGGGCTTGGACGAGCAGTACTTC. Its translation is CASSQAGQGLDEQYF.

The J gene is TRBJ1-6, the V gene TRBV18, with D possibly TRBD1 on 6 matching bases. The CDR3 has 18 residues. Germline values: CDR1 KGHSH, CDR2 LQKENI. Deletions cut 2 bases from V and 0 bases from J, with 14 bases between. The CDR3 DNA reads TGTGCCAGCTCACCAGTAAACGCCAGGGGCTCCTATAATTCACCCCTCCACTTT. Residues: CASSPVNARGSYNSPLHF.

The V gene is TRBV5-1, the J gene TRBJ2-1, with D perhaps matching TRBD2 (7 bases). Per the germline V gene, CDR1 is SGHRS and CDR2 is YFSETQ. The CDR3 covers 14 residues. CDR3 protein: CSTRLGGAFEEQFF. Written as DNA, the CDR3 is TGCTCGACCCGATTAGGGGGGGCCTTCGAAGAGCAGTTCTTC.

This chain uses TRBV30 with TRBJ1-6; D is possibly TRBD1 (5 bases). This CDR3 is built from 13 residues. V dropped 3 bases and J dropped 9 bases, with 12 bases sitting between them. Germline V gene lookup returns CDR1 GTSNPN and CDR2 SVGIG (reference sequence). CDR3 amino acids: CAWRAGFGSPLHF. The DNA of the CDR3 is TGTGCCTGGAGGGCAGGGTTTGGTTCACCCCTCCACTTT. The variable domain in full, completed from reference TRBV30 and TRBJ1-6, reads SQTIHQWPATLVQPVGSPLSLECTVEGTSNPNLYWYRQAAGRGLQLLFYSVGIGQISSEVPQNLSASRPQDRQFILSSKKLLLSDSGFYLCAWRAGFGSPLHFGNGTRLTVT.

The V call is TRBV9, the J call TRBJ2-3; D possibly corresponds to TRBD2 (6 bases). This CDR3 contains 15 residues. From germline, CDR1 is SGDLS and CDR2 YYNGEE. Trimming removed 3 bases at V and 4 bases at J, with 15 bases between. In nucleotides, the CDR3 is TGTGCCAGCAGCGCTCGGGACTTACCACCAGATACGCAGTATTTT. Protein: CASSARDLPPDTQYF.

This chain links TRBV5-1 with TRBJ1-4; D is ambiguous. CDR1 SGHRS and CDR2 YFSETQ come from the germline V gene. The CDR3 covers 14 residues. The V gene lost 6 bases and the J gene lost 3 bases, with 12 bases spanning the gap. The DNA of the CDR3 is TGCGCCAGCATGGAGGGAAGAGCTAATGAAAAACTGTTTTTT. Protein: CASMEGRANEKLFF.

This chain joins TRBV9 and TRBJ2-5, with 15 bases matching TRBD2. CDR1 and CDR2 from the germline V gene are SGDLS and YYNGEE. The V segment lost 3 bases and the J segment 4 bases; nucleotides outside the gene matches: 4. The CDR3 spans 16 residues. CDR3 nucleotide sequence: TGTGCCAGCAGCGCCAGGACTAGCGGGAGGGCAGAGACCCAGTACTTC. Translation gives CASSARTSGRAETQYF.

The chain joins TRBV28 to TRBJ1-5; the match to TRBD1 covers 9 bases. Trimming took 7 bases from V and 3 from J; bases not matched to a gene: 4. Germline V CDR1 and CDR2: MDHEN, SYDVKM. This CDR3 contains 14 residues. CDR3 DNA: TGTGCCAGCAAGGGACAGGGTCTCAATCAGCCCCAGCATTTT. It yields the protein CASKGQGLNQPQHF.

The CDR3 DNA reads as TGTGCCACCAGCAGAGGACGGACAGGGGGAGAAGGCTACACCTTC. It specifies CATSRGRTGGEGYTF. The rearrangement links TRBV15 to TRBJ1-2; 10 nucleotides line up with TRBD1. The germline gives CDR1 LNHNV, CDR2 YYDKDF (reference sequence). V was pared by 1 base and J by 8 bases, with 7 bases of the junction left unmatched. The CDR3 runs to 15 residues.

The chain is built from TRBV6-5 and TRBJ1-5; 9 bases are shared with TRBD1. Germline V lookup: CDR1 MNHEY, CDR2 SVGAGI. Trimming removed 2 bases from V and 3 bases from J; junction bases left unmatched: 2. This CDR3 spans 15 amino acids. Here the CDR3 DNA reads TGTGCCAGCAGTTACGGGGACAGGGTCAATCAGCCCCAGCATTTT. It is translated as CASSYGDRVNQPQHF.

The rearrangement links TRBV6-1 to TRBJ2-7; tentative D call: TRBD1 (6 bases). The CDR3 totals 13 residues. Trimming shortened V by 5 bases and J by 2 bases, and 10 bases separated the two germline ends. The V gene's germline CDR1 is MNHNS and CDR2 SASEGT. The CDR3 reads CASSLGGPYEQYF. The CDR3 DNA sequence: TGTGCCAGCAGTCTAGGGGGACCCTACGAGCAGTACTTC.

The chain combines TRBV5-1 with TRBJ1-2, with D possibly being TRBD1 (6 bases). This CDR3 has 15 amino acids. Germline V lookup: CDR1 SGHRS, CDR2 YFSETQ. V lost 1 base to trimming and J lost 5 bases, with 15 bases between them. CDR3 bases: TGCGCCAGCAGCTTGATGTCAGGGACACCTTATGGCTACACCTTC. It yields the protein CASSLMSGTPYGYTF.